This T cell receptor (beta chain) was documented in a study of neurological immune-mediated disorders. This clonotype came up a few times. TCRdb reanalysed the 5' RACE reads using MiXCR and keeps one entry per CDR3 protein. The sample lists about 60,000 distinct CDR3 sequences; around 4.4% were seen once. The receptor was derived from a man aged 45-65 years with multiple sclerosis. Sequenced material: PBMCs.

CDR3 loop: CATSDPPTGTQETQYF. The CDR3 bases are TGTGCCACCAGTGATCCGCCGACAGGAACTCAGGAGACCCAGTACTTC. The rearrangement links TRBV24-1 to TRBJ2-5, with D possibly matching TRBD1 (6 bases). This CDR3 has 16 amino acids. Trimming took off 3 bases at V and 5 bases at J, with 18 bases between the two ends. Germline loops: CDR1 KGHDR, CDR2 SFDVKD.